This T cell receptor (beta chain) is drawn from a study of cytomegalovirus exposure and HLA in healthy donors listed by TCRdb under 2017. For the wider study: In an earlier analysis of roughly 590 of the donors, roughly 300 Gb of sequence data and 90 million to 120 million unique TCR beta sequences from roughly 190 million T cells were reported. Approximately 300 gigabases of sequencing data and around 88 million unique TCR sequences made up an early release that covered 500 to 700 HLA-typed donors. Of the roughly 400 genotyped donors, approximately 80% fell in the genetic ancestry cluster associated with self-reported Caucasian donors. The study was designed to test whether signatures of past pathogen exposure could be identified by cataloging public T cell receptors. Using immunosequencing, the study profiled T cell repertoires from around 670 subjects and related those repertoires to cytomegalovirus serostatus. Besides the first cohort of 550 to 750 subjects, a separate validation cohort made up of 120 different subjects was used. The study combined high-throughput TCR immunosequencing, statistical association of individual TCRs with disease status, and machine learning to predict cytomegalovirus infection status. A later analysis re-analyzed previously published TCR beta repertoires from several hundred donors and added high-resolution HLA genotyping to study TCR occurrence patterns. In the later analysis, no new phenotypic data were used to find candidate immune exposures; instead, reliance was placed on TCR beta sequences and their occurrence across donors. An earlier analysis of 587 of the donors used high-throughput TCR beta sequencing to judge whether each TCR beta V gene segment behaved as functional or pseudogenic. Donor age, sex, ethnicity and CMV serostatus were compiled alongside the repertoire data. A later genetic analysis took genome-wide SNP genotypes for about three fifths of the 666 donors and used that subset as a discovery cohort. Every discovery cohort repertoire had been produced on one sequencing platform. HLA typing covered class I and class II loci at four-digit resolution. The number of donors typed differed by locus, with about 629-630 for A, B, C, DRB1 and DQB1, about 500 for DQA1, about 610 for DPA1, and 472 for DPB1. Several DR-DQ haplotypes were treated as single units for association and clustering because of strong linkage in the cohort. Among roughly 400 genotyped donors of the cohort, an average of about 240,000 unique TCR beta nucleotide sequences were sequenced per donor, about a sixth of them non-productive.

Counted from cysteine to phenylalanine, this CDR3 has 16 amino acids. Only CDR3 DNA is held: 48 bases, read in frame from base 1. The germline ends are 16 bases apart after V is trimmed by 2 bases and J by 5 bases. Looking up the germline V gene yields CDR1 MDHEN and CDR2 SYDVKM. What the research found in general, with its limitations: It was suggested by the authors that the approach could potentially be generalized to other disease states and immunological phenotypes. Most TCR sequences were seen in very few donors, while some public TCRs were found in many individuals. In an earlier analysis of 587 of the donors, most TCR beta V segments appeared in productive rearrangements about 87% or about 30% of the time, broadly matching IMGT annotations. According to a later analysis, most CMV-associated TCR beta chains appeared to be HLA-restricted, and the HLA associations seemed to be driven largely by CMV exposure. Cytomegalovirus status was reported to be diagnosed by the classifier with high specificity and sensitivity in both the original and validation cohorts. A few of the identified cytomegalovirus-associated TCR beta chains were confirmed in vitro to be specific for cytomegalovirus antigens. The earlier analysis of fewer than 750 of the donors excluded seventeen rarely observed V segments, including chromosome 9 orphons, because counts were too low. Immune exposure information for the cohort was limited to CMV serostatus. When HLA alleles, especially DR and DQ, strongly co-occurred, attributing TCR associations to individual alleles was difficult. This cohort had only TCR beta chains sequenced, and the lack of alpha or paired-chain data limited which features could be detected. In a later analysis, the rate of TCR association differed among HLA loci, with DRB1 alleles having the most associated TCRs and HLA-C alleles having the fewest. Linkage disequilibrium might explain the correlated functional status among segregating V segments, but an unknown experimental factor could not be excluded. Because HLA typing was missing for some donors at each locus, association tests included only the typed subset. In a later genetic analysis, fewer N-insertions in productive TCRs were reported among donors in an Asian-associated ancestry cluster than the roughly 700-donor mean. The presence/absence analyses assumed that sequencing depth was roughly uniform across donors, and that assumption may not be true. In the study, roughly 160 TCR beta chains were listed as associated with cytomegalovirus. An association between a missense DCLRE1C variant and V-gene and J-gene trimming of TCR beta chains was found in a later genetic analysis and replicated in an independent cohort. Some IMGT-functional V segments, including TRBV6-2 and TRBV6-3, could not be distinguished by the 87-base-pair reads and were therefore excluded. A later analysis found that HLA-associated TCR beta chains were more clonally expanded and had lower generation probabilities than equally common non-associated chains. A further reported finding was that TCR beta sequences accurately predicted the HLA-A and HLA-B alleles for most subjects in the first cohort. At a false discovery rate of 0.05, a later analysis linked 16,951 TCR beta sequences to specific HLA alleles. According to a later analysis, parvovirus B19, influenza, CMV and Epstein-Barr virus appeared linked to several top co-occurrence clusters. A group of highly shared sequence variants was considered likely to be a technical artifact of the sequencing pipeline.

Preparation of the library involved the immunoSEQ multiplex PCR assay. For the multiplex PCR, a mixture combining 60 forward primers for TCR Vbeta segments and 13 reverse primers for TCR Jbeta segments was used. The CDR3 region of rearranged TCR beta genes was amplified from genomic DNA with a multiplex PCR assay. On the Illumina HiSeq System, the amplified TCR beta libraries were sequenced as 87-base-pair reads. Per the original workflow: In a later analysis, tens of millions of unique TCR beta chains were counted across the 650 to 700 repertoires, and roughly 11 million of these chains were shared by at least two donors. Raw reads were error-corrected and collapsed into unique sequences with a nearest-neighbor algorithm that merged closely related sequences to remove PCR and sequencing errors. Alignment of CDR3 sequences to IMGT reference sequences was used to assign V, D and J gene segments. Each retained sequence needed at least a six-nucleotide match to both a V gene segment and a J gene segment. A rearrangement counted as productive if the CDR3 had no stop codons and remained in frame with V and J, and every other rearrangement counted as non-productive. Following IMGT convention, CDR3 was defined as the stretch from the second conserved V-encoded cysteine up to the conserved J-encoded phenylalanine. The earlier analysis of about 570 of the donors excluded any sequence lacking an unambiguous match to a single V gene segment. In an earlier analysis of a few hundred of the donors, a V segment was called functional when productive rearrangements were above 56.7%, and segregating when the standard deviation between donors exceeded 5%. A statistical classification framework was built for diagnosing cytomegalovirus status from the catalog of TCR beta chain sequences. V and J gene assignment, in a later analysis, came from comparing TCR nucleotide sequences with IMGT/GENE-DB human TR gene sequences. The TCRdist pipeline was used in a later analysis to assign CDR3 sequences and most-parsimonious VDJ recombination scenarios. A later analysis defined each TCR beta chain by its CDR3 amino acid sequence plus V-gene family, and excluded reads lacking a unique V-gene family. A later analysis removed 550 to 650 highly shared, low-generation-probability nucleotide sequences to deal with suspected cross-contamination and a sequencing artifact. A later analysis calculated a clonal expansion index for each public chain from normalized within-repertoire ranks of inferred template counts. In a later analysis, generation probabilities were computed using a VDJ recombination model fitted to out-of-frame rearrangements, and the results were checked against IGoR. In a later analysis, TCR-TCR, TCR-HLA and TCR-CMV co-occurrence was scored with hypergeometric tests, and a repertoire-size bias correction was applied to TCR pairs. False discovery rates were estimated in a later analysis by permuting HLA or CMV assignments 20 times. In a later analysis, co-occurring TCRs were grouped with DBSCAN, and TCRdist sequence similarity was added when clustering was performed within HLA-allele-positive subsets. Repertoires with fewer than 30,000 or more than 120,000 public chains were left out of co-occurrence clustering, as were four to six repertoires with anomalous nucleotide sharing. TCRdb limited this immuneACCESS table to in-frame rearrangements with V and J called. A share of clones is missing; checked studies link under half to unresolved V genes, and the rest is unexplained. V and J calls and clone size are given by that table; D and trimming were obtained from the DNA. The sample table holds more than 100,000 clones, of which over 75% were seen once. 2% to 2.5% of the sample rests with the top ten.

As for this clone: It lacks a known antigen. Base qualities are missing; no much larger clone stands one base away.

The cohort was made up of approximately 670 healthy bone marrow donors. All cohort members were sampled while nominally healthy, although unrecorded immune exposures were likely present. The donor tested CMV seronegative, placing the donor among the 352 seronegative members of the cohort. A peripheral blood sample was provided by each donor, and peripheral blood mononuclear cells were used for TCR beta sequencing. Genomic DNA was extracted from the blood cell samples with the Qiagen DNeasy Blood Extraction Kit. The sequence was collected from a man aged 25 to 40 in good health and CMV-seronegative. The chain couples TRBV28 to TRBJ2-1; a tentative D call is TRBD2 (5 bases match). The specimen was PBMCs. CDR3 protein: CASSLTGRARDNEQFF. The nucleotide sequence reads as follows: TGTGCCAGCAGTTTAACCGGGCGGGCGAGGGACAATGAGCAGTTCTTC.